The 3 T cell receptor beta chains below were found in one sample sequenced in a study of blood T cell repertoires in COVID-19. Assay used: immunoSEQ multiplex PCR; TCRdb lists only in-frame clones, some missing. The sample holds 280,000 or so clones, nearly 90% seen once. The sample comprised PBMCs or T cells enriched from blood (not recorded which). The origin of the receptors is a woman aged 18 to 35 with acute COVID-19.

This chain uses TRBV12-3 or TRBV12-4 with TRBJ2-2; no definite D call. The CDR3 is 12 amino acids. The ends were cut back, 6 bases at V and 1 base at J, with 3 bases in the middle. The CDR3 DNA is TGTGCCAGCAGCCAGAACACCGGGGAGCTGTTTTTT. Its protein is CASSQNTGELFF.

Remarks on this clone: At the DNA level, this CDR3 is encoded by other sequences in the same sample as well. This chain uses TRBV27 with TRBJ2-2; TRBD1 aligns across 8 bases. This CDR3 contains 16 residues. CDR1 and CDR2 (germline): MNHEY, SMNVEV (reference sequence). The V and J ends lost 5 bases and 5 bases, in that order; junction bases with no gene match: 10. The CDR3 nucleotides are TGTGCCAGCAGTCCCCGGACACAGGGGGGAACCGGGGAGCTGTTTTTT. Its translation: CASSPRTQGGTGELFF.

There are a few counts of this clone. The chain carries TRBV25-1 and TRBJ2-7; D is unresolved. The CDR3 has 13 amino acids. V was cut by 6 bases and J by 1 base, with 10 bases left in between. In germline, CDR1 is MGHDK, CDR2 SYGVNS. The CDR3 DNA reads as TGTGCCAGCAGGTTGGCGGCGTCCTACGAGCAGTACTTC. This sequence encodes CASRLAASYEQYF.